These 10 T cell receptor beta chains came from one sample sequenced in a study of cytomegalovirus exposure and HLA in healthy donors. Assay used: immunoSEQ multiplex PCR; TCRdb lists only in-frame clones, some missing. Of 120,000 to 150,000 clones in the sample, about 89% were seen once. Specimen: PBMCs. The receptors here all came from a woman between 18 and 29 years old in good health and CMV-seropositive.

This chain uses TRBV5-6 with TRBJ1-2, with D unclear. The germline V gene encodes CDR1 SGHDT and CDR2 YYEEEE. CDR3 length equals 12 residues. V shed 3 bases and J shed 4 bases, with 7 bases lying between them. The DNA of the CDR3 is TGTGCCAGCAGCTCCGCGGCCTATGGCTACACCTTC. Residues: CASSSAAYGYTF.

This sequence joins TRBV7-2 and TRBJ1-1; tentative D call: TRBD1 (5 bases). CDR1 and CDR2 (germline): SGHTA, FQGNSA. Trimming shortened V by 1 base and J by 11 bases, and 17 bases separated the two germline ends. CDR3 length equals 14 residues. CDR3 coding DNA: TGTGCCAGCAGCTTAGTGCGTCAGGGATTTATGGCTTTCTTT. It translates to CASSLVRQGFMAFF.

V usage is TRBV5-1 and J usage is TRBJ2-5, with 10 bases that match TRBD2. Trimming at V came to 4 bases and at J to 4 bases, leaving 13 bases not matched to a gene. Per germline, CDR1 SGHRS and CDR2 YFSETQ. The CDR3 contains 17 residues. The DNA of the CDR3 is TGCGCCAGCAGCCCACCCAGTAGACTAGCGGGTGGAGAGACCCAGTACTTC. This codes for CASSPPSRLAGGETQYF.

In DNA form, the CDR3 reads TGTGCCAGCAGCCCTACCCACACAGATACGCAGTATTTT. Its translation is CASSPTHTDTQYF. This sequence joins TRBV2 and TRBJ2-3; D remains unclear. V lost 6 bases and J 2 bases, leaving 9 bases between the germline ends. The V gene's germline CDR1 is SNHLY and CDR2 FYNNEI. The CDR3 length is 13 residues.

This chain uses TRBV6-1 with TRBJ2-5; D perhaps matches TRBD2 (7 bases). Trimming took 7 bases from V and 1 from J, leaving 16 bases between them. Germline CDR1 MNHNS, CDR2 SASEGT. The CDR3 has 15 amino acids. The CDR3 bases are TGTGCCAGCACAAGAAGGGGGGGGGTCCAAGAGACCCAGTACTTC. Translated, it gives CASTRRGGVQETQYF.

This clone appeared a few times. The gene calls are TRBV6-5 and TRBJ2-2; D perhaps matches TRBD1 (6 bases). The V gene lost 0 bases and the J gene lost 6 bases, with 11 bases spanning the gap. This CDR3 is 15 amino acids long. Germline lookup yields CDR1 MNHEY and CDR2 SVGAGI. The chain's CDR3 is CASSYSQGIAGELFF. In DNA, the CDR3 is TGTGCCAGCAGTTACTCTCAGGGGATTGCCGGGGAGCTGTTTTTT.

This rearrangement joins TRBV19 to TRBJ1-2; D remains unclear. This CDR3 has 15 amino acids. The V end was cut by 5 bases, the J end by 0 bases, with 13 bases between. Germline CDR1 LNHDA, CDR2 SQIVND (reference sequence). CDR3 DNA sequence: TGTGCCAGTAGTTCCTTCGGGGATACTAACTATGGCTACACCTTC. Its translation is CASSSFGDTNYGYTF.

The genes are TRBV7-9 and TRBJ2-7, with 9 bases lining up with TRBD2. Germline V CDR1 and CDR2: SEHNR, FQNEAQ (reference sequence). The CDR3 totals 14 residues. Trimming took 3 bases from V and 7 from J; bases not matched to a gene: 7. The CDR3 here is CASSFVAGEPEQYF. The CDR3 region has the DNA TGTGCCAGCAGCTTTGTAGCGGGAGAGCCAGAGCAGTACTTC.

This clone was observed a handful of times. The rearrangement joins TRBV19 to TRBJ1-3; D gene uncertain. Germline-derived CDR1 and CDR2 are LNHDA and SQIVND (reference sequence). The length of the CDR3 is 12 residues. The ends were cut back, 3 bases at V and 7 bases at J, with 7 bases in the middle. The DNA for the CDR3 is TGTGCCAGTAGTATGGGCCCTAACACCATATATTTT. Residues: CASSMGPNTIYF.

J is TRBJ2-3 and V is TRBV20-1; D uncertain. V was cut by 4 bases and J by 2 bases, with 4 bases left in between. CDR1 DFQATT and CDR2 SNEGSKA come from the germline V gene (reference sequence). The CDR3 contains 11 residues. CDR3 in amino acids: CSATVTDTQYF. CDR3 sequence (DNA): TGCAGTGCTACTGTCACAGATACGCAGTATTTT.